These T cell receptor beta chains were read from a single sample in a study of blood T cell repertoires in COVID-19. Profiled with immunoSEQ multiplex PCR; TCRdb holds only in-frame clones, not every one. The sample comprises under 300,000 clones, roughly 89% of which are singletons, and roughly 4.5% rests with the top ten. Sequencing was performed on peripheral blood. The receptors derive from a woman aged 40-49 years who had recovered from COVID-19. CDR3s leave out the opening cysteine and the closing phenylalanine or tryptophan. Fields, in order: V gene, J gene, CDR3 protein.

TRBV3-1/TRBV3-2	TRBJ2-5	ASSKQGGWETQY
TRBV2	TRBJ1-5	ASREPNQPQH
TRBV6-4	TRBJ2-3	ASSESRERPDTQY
TRBV29-1	TRBJ1-2	SVENDGQPYGYT
TRBV30	TRBJ1-3	AWVPSGRGGNTIY
TRBV7-9	TRBJ2-2	ASSPRLDVTGELF
TRBV6-5	TRBJ1-2	ASSTGVYGYT
TRBV30	TRBJ2-3	AWSVDPPSYGTDTQY
TRBV2	TRBJ2-2	ASSAQGSENTGELF
TRBV29-1	TRBJ2-5	SVEDLWSNQETQY
TRBV11-2	TRBJ2-1	ASSLSGMGGRDEQF
TRBV13	TRBJ2-5	ASSLGQGAPKTQY
TRBV5-4	TRBJ2-1	ASSSRQGNGEQF
TRBV7-9	TRBJ2-1	ASSLAGRGEQF
TRBV5-1	TRBJ2-5	ASSLPGTTETQY
TRBV11-2	TRBJ1-1	ASSSPRGNTEAF
TRBV27	TRBJ2-5	ASSLGGSGTQY
TRBV5-6	TRBJ2-5	ASSYTSARAQY
TRBV20-1	TRBJ2-3	SASPLAGVSDTQY
TRBV5-6	TRBJ2-5	ASSGGGSFQETQY
TRBV11-2	TRBJ2-1	ASSPAGYSYNEQF
TRBV18	TRBJ2-2	ASSPPGLASTGELF
TRBV5-4	TRBJ1-1	ASSLVTSGEAF
TRBV28	TRBJ1-2	AAMERYGYT
TRBV7-9	TRBJ1-4	ASRDREPWLRKLF
TRBV7-9	TRBJ2-7	ASSTQGGELY
TRBV28	TRBJ2-7	ASRGGPVLEQY
TRBV4-2	TRBJ1-2	ASSQSGNLDYGYT
TRBV10-3	TRBJ2-3	AISASAGGPTDTQY
TRBV18	TRBJ2-1	ASSPILQDNEQF
TRBV19	TRBJ2-2	ASSMLSHTGELF
TRBV11-3	TRBJ2-3	ASSLVGGRGLSDTQY
TRBV15	TRBJ1-6	ATASVVGSYNSPLH
TRBV24-1	TRBJ2-1	ATSESTGGHLGDEQF
TRBV9	TRBJ2-5	ASSVAAGVETQY
TRBV19	TRBJ2-2	ASSIVLAGGSRTGELF
TRBV7-2	TRBJ2-7	ASSSYRGTYEQY
TRBV4-2	TRBJ2-5	ASSLSGGGTQETQY
TRBV2	TRBJ2-5	ASSQTRATQETQY
TRBV28	TRBJ1-6	ASKDSSSYNSPLH
TRBV12-3/TRBV12-4	TRBJ1-2	ASTKGQGYGYT
TRBV13	TRBJ1-2	ASSFQGTQAHGYT
TRBV10-1	TRBJ2-1	ASSEYRRSGEQF
TRBV7-7	TRBJ2-2	ASSPGLAKTGELF
TRBV28	TRBJ1-4	ACTEQGGNEKLF
TRBV24-1	TRBJ1-2	ATSDFEGWGYT
TRBV28	TRBJ1-2	ASSLSWGRAGYT
TRBV25-1	TRBJ1-2	ASSESGTGYTGYT